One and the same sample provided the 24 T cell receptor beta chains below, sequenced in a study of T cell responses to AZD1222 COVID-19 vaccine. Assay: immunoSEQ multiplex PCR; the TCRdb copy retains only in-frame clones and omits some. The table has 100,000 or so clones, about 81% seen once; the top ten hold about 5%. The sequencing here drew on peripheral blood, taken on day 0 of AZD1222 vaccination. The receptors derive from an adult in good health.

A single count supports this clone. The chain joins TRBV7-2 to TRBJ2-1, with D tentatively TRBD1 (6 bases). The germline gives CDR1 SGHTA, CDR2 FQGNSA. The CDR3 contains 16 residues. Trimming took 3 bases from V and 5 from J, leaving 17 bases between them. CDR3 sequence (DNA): TGTGCCAGCAGCTTGGGTGGGGGCCGCCCTAACAATGAGCAGTTCTTC. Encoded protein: CASSLGGGRPNNEQFF. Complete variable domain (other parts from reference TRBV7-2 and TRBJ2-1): GAGVSQSPSNKVTEKGKDVELRCDPISGHTALYWYRQSLGQGLEFLIYFQGNSAPDKSGLPSDRFSAERTGGSVSTLTIQRTQQEDSAVYLCASSLGGGRPNNEQFFGPGTRLTVL.

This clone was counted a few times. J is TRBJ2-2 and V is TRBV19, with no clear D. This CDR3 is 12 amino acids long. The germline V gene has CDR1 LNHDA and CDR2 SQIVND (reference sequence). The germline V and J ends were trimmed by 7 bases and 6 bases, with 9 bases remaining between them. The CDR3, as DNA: TGTGCCAGTACCTCTTATGCCGGGGAGCTGTTTTTT. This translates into CASTSYAGELFF.

As DNA, the CDR3 is TGTGCCAGCAGTTTCGGGGACACCGGGGAGCTGTTTTTT. Its translation: CASSFGDTGELFF. This chain connects TRBV27 to TRBJ2-2; tentative D call: TRBD2 (5 bases). CDR3 size: 13 residues. The germline V gene encodes CDR1 MNHEY and CDR2 SMNVEV (reference sequence). Trimming took 3 bases from V and 3 from J, leaving 5 bases between them.

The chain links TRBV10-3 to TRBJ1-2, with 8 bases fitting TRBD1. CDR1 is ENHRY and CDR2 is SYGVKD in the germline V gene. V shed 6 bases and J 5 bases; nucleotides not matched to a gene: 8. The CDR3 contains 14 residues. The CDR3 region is CAISPQGASYGYTF. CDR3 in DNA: TGTGCCATCAGCCCCCAGGGGGCTTCATATGGCTACACCTTC.

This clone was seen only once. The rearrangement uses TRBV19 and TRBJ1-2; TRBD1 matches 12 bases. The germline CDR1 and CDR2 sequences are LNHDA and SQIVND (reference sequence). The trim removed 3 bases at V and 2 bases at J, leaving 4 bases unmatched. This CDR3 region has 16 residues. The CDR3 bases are TGTGCCAGTAGTATCGGGACAGGGGGCAGAAACTATGGCTACACCTTC. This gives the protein CASSIGTGGRNYGYTF.

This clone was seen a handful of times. The CDR3 region has the DNA TGCAGCGTTGGGTCCCGGGCACTAAATGAAAAACTGTTTTTT. This encodes CSVGSRALNEKLFF. The chain recombines TRBV29-1 with TRBJ1-4; D is undetermined. CDR1 SQVTM and CDR2 ANQGSEA come from the germline V gene. The ends were cut back, 4 bases at V and 5 bases at J, with 14 bases in the middle. CDR3 size: 14 residues.

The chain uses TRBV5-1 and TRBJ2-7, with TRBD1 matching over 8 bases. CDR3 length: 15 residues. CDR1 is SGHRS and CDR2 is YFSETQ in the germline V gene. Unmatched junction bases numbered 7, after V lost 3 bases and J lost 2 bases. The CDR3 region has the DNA TGCGCCAGCAGCTCCCGGGACAGGCTCCCCTACGAGCAGTACTTC. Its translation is CASSSRDRLPYEQYF. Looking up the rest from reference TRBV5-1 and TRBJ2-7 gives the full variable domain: KAGVTQTPRYLIKTRGQQVTLSCSPISGHRSVSWYQQTPGQGLQFLFEYFSETQRNKGNFPGRFSGRQFSNSRSEMNVSTLELGDSALYLCASSSRDRLPYEQYFGPGTRLTVT.

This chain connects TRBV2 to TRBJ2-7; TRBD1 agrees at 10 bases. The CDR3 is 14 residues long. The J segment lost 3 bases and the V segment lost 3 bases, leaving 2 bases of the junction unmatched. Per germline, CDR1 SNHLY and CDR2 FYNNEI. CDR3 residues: CASSEGQGIYEQYF. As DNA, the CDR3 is TGTGCCAGCAGTGAGGGACAGGGGATCTACGAGCAGTACTTC. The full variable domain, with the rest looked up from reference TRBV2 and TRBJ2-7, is EPEVTQTPSHQVTQMGQEVILRCVPISNHLYFYWYRQILGQKVEFLVSFYNNEISEKSEIFDDQFSVERPDGSNFTLKIRSTKLEDSAMYFCASSEGQGIYEQYFGPGTRLTVT.

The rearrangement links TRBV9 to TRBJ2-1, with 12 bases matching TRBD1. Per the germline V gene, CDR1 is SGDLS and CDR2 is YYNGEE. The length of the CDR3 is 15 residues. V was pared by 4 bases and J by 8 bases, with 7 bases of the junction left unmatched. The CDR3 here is CASSPAGQGAYEQFF. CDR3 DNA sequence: TGTGCCAGCAGCCCCGCGGGACAGGGGGCCTATGAGCAGTTCTTC.

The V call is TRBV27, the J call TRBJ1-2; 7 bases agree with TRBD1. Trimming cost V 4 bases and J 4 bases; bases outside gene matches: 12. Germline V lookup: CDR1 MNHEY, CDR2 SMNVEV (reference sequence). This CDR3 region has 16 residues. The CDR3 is CASSSSGTEELYGYTF. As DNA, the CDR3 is TGTGCCAGCAGTTCCTCCGGGACAGAAGAACTCTATGGCTACACCTTC.

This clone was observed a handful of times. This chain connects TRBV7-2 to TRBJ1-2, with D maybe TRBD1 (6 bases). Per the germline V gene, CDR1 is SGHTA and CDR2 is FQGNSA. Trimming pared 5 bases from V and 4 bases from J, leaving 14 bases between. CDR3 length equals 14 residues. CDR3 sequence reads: CASSPGQTSYGYTF. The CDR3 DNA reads TGTGCCAGCAGCCCCGGACAGACCTCCTATGGCTACACCTTC.

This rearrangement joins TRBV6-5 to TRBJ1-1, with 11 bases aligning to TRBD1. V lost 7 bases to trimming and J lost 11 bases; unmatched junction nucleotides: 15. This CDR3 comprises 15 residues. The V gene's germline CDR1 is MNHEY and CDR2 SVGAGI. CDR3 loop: CASNTGGQGAGGAFF. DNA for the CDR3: TGTGCCAGCAATACCGGAGGACAGGGGGCGGGTGGGGCTTTCTTT.

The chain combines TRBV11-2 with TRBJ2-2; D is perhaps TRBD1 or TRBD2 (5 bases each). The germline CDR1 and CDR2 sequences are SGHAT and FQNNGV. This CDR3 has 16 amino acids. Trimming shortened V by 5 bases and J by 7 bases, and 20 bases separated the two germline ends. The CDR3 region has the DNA TGTGCCAGCAGCCCTCTCCGGGGCCCGTCGTTCGGGGAGCTGTTTTTT. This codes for CASSPLRGPSFGELFF.

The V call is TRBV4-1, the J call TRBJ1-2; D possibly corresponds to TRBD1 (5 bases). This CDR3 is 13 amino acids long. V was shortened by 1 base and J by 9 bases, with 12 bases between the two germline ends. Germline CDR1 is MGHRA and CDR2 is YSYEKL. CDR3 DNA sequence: TGCGCCAGCAGCCAAGTAGGGGTCCATAGCTACACCTTC. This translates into CASSQVGVHSYTF.

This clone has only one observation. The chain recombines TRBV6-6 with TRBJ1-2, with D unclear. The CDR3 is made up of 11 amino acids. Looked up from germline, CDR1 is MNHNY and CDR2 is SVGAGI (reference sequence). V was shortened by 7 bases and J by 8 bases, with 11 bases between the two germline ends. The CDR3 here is CASTNGVGYTF. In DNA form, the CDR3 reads TGTGCCAGCACTAACGGGGTCGGCTACACCTTC.

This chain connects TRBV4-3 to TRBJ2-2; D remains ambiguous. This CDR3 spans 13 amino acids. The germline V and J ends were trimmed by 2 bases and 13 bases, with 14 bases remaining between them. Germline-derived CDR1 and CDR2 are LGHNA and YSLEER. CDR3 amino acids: CASSQFTGSGLFF. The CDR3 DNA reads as TGCGCCAGCAGCCAATTTACTGGTTCTGGGCTGTTTTTT.

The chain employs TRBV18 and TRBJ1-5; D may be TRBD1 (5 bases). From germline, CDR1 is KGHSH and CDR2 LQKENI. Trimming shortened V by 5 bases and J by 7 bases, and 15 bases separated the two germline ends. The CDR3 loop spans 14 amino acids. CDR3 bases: TGTGCCAGCTCATCGAGGGTAGGGGACCAGCCCCAGCATTTT. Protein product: CASSSRVGDQPQHF.

The CDR3 DNA reads as TGTGCCAGCAGTTCAGGGCGGGGGGCACCCCGTTCGAACACCGGGGAGCTGTTTTTT. Its translation: CASSSGRGAPRSNTGELFF. The chain employs TRBV6-2 or TRBV6-3 and TRBJ2-2, with 8 bases matching TRBD2. Trimming cost V 4 bases and J 0 bases; bases outside gene matches: 13. This CDR3 has 19 residues. Looked up from germline, CDR1 is MNHEY and CDR2 is SVGEGT.

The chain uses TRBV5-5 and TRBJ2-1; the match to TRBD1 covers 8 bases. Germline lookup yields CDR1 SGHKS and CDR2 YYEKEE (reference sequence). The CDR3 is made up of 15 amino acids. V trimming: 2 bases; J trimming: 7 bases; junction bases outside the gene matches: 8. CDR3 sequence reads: CASSLSAWTGNEQFF. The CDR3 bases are TGTGCCAGCAGCTTATCCGCGTGGACAGGGAATGAGCAGTTCTTC.

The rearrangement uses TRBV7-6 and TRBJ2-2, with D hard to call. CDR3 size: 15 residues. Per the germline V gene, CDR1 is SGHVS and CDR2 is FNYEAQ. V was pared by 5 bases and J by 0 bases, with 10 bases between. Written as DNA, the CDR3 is TGTGCCAGCAGCCCCTACACAGCGAACACCGGGGAGCTGTTTTTT. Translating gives CASSPYTANTGELFF.

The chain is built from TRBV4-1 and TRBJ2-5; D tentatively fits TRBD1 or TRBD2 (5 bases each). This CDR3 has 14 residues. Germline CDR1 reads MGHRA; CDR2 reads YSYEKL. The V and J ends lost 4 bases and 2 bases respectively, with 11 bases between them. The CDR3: CASSRGTGQETQYF. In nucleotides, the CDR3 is TGCGCCAGCAGCCGGGGGACGGGACAAGAGACCCAGTACTTC.

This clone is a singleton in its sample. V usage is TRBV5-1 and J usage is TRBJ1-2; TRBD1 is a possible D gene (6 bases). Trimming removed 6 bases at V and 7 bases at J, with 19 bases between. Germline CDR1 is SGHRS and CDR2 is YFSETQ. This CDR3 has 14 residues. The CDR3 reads CASTPYGGRFGYTF. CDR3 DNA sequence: TGCGCCAGCACCCCATATGGGGGGCGATTTGGCTACACCTTC. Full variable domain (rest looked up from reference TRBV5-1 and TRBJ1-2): KAGVTQTPRYLIKTRGQQVTLSCSPISGHRSVSWYQQTPGQGLQFLFEYFSETQRNKGNFPGRFSGRQFSNSRSEMNVSTLELGDSALYLCASTPYGGRFGYTFGSGTRLTVV.

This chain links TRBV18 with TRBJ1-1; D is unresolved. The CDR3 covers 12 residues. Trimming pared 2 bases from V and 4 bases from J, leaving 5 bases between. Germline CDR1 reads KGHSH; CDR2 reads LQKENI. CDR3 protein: CASSPAATEAFF. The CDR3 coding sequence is TGTGCCAGCTCACCAGCAGCCACTGAAGCTTTCTTT.

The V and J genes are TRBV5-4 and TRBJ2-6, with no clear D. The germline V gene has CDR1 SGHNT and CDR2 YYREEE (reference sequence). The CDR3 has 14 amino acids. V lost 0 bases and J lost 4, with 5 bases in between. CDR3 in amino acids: CASSLGGGANVLTF. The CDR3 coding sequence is TGTGCCAGCAGCTTGGGGGGAGGGGCCAACGTCCTGACTTTC.